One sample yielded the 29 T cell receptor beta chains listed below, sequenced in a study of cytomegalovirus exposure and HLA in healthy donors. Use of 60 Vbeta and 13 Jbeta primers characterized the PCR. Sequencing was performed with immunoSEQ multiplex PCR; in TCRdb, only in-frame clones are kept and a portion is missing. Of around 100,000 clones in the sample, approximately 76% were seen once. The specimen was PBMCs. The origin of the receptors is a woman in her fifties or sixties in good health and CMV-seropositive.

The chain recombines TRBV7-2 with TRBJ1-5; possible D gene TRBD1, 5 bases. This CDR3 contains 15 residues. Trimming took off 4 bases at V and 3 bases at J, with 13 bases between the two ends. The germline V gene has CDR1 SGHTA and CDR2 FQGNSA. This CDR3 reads CASSSDSAVNQPQHF. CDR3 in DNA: TGTGCCAGCAGCTCCGACAGCGCGGTCAATCAGCCCCAGCATTTT.

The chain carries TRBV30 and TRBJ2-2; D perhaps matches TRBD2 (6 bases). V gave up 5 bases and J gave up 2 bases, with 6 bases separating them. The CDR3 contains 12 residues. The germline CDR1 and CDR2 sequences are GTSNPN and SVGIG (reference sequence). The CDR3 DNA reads TGTGCCTGGGGGACTAACACCGGGGAGCTGTTTTTT. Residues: CAWGTNTGELFF.

CDR3 region: CASIQELNTEAFF. DNA of the CDR3: TGTGCCAGTATACAGGAGTTGAACACTGAAGCTTTCTTT. V usage is TRBV6-1 and J usage is TRBJ1-1, with a tentative D call TRBD1 (5 bases). The V gene's germline CDR1 is MNHNS and CDR2 SASEGT. The V end lost 9 bases, the J end lost 0 bases, and 11 bases lay between the germline ends. The CDR3 extends over 13 amino acids.

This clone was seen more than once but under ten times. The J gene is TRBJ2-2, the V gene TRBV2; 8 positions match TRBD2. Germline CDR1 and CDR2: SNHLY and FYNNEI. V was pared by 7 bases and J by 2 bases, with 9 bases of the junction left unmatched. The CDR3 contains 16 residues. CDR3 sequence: CASTRVAGLNTGELFF. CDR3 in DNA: TGTGCCAGCACGAGGGTAGCGGGGCTTAACACCGGGGAGCTGTTTTTT.

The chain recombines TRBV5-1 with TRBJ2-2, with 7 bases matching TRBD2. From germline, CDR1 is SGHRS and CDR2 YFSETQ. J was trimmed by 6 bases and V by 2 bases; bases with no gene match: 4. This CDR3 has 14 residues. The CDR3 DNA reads TGCGCCAGCAGCTTTCGCGCGGGAGCCGGGGAGCTGTTTTTT. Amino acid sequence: CASSFRAGAGELFF. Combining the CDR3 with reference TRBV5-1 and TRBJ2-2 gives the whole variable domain KAGVTQTPRYLIKTRGQQVTLSCSPISGHRSVSWYQQTPGQGLQFLFEYFSETQRNKGNFPGRFSGRQFSNSRSEMNVSTLELGDSALYLCASSFRAGAGELFFGEGSRLTVL.

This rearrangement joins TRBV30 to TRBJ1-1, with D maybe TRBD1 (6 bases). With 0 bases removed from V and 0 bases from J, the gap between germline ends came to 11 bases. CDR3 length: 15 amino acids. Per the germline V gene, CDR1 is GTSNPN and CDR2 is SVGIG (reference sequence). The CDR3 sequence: CAWSVPGQLNTEAFF. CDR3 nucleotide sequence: TGTGCCTGGAGTGTACCCGGACAGCTGAACACTGAAGCTTTCTTT.

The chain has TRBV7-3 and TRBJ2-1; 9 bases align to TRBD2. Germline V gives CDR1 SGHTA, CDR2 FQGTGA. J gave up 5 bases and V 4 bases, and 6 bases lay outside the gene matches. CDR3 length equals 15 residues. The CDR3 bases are TGTGCCAGCAGCTGGGCGGGAGGGCCTAACAATGAGCAGTTCTTC. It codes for CASSWAGGPNNEQFF.

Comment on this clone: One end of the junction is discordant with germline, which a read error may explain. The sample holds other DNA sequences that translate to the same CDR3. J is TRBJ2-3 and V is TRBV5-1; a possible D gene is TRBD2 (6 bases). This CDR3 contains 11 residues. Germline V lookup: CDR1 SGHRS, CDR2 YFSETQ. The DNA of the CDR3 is TGCGCTAGCAGCGGGCAAGATACGCAGTATTTT. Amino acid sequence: CASSGQDTQYF. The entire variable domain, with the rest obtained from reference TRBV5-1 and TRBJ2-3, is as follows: KAGVTQTPRYLIKTRGQQVTLSCSPISGHRSVSWYQQTPGQGLQFLFEYFSETQRNKGNFPGRFSGRQFSNSRSEMNVSTLELGDSALYLCASSGQDTQYFGPGTRLTVL.

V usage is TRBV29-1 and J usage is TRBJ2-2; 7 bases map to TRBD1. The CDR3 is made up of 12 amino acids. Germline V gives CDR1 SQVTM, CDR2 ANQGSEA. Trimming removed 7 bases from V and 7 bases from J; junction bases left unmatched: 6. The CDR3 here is CSAGDSLGELFF. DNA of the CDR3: TGCAGCGCCGGGGACAGCCTCGGGGAGCTGTTTTTT.

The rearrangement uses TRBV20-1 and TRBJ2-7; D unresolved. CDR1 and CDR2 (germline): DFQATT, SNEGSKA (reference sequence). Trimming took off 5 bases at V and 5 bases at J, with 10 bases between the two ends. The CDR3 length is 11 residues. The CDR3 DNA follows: TGCAGTGCTGGGTATAGCCACGAGCAGTACTTC. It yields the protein CSAGYSHEQYF.

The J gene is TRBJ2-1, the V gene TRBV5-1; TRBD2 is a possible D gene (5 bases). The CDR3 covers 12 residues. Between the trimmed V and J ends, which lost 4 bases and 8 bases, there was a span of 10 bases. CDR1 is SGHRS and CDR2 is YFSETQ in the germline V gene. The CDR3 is CASSVDFYEQFF. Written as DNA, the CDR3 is TGCGCCAGCAGCGTGGACTTTTATGAGCAGTTCTTC.

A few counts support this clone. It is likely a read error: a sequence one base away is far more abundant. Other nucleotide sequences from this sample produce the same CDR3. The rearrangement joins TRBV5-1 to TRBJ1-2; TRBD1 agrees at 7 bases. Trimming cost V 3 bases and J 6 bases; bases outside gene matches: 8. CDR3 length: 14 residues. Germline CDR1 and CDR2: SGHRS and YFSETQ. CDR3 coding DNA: TGCGCCAGCAGCTGGTTGGACGGGACAGATGGCTACACCTTC. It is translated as CASSWLDGTDGYTF.

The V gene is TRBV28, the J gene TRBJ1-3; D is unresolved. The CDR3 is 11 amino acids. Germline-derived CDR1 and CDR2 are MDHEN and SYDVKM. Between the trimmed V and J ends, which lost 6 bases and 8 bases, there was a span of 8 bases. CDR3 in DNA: TGTGCCAGCAGATTGGCAGACACCATATATTTT. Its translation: CASRLADTIYF.

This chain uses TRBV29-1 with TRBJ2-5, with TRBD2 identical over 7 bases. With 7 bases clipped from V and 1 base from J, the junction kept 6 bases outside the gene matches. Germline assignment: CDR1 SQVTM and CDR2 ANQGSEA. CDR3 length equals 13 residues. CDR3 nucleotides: TGCAGCGGCGGGGGAAATCCCCAAGAGACCCAGTACTTC. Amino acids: CSGGGNPQETQYF.

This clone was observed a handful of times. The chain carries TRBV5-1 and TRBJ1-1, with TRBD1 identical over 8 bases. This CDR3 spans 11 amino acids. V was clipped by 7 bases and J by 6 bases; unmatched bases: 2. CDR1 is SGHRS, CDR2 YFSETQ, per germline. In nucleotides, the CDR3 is TGCGCCAGCGGACAGGGAGCTGAAGCTTTCTTT. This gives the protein CASGQGAEAFF. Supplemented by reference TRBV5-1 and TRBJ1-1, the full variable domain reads KAGVTQTPRYLIKTRGQQVTLSCSPISGHRSVSWYQQTPGQGLQFLFEYFSETQRNKGNFPGRFSGRQFSNSRSEMNVSTLELGDSALYLCASGQGAEAFFGQGTRLTVV.

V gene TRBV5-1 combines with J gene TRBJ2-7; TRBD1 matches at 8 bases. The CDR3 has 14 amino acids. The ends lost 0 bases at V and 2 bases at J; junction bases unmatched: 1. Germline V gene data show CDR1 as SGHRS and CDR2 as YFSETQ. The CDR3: CASSLGDRTYEQYF. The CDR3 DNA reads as TGCGCCAGCAGCTTGGGGGACAGGACCTACGAGCAGTACTTC.

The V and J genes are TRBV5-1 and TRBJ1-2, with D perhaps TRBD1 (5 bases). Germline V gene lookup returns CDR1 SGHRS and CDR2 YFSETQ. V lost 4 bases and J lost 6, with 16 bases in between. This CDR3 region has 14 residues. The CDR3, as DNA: TGCGCCAGCAGCGGAGGGACCTCCGGGGATGGCTACACCTTC. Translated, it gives CASSGGTSGDGYTF.

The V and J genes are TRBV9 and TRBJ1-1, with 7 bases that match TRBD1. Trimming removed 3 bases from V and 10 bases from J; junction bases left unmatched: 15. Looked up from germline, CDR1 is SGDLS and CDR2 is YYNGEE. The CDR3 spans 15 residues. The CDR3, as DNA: TGTGCCAGCAGCGCTCGTGGGGGACAGTCCGCGTCAGCTTTCTTT. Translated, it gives CASSARGGQSASAFF.

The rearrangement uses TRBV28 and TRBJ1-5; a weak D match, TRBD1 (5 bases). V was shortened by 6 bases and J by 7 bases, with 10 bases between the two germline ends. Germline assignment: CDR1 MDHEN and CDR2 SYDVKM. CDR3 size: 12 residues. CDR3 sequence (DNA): TGTGCCAGCAGCGGAGGGGTCCAGCCCCAGCATTTT. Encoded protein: CASSGGVQPQHF.

The chain's CDR3 is CSVVAVRETQYF. The CDR3 DNA follows: TGCAGCGTTGTAGCGGTCCGAGAGACCCAGTACTTC. The chain carries TRBV29-1 and TRBJ2-5; TRBD2 might be the D (6 bases). The germline V and J ends were trimmed by 4 bases and 4 bases, with 10 bases remaining between them. CDR1 SQVTM and CDR2 ANQGSEA come from the germline V gene. This CDR3 contains 12 residues.

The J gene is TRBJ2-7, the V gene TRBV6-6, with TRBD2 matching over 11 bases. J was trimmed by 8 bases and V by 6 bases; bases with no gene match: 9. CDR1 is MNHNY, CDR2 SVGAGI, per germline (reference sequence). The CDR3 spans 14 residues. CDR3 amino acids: CASRVLAGEFKQYF. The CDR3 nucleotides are TGTGCCAGCAGGGTACTAGCGGGAGAATTTAAGCAGTACTTC.

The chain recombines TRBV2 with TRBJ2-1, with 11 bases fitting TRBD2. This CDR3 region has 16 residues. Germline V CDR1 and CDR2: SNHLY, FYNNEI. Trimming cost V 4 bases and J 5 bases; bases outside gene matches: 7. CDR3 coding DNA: TGTGCCAGCAGTGTGTCTAGCGGGAGGTCCCACAATGAGCAGTTCTTC. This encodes CASSVSSGRSHNEQFF.

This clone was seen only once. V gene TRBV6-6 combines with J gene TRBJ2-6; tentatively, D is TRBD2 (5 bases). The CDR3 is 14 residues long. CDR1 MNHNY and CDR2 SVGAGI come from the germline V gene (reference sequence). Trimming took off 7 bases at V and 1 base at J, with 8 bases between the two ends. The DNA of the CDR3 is TGTGCCAGCAAAAGCGGTTCTGGGGCCAACGTCCTGACTTTC. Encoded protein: CASKSGSGANVLTF.

Here the CDR3 DNA reads TGCAGCGTTGGCGGGAGCCACGAGCAGTACTTC. Translated: CSVGGSHEQYF. The V gene is TRBV29-1, the J gene TRBJ2-7, with TRBD2 matching 7 bases. The trim removed 4 bases at V and 5 bases at J, leaving 2 bases unmatched. This CDR3 comprises 11 residues. CDR1 and CDR2 from the germline V gene are SQVTM and ANQGSEA.

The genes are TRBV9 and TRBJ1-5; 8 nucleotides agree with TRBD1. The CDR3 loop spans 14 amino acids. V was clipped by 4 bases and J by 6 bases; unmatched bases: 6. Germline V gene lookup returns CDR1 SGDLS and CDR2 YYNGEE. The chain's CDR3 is CASSKGQGGQPQHF. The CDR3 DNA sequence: TGTGCCAGCAGCAAAGGACAGGGAGGTCAGCCCCAGCATTTT.

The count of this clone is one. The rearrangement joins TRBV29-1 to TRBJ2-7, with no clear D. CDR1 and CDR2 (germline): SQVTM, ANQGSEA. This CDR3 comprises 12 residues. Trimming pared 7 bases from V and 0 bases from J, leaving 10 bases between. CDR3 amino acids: CSARDSSYEQYF. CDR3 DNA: TGCAGCGCGCGCGATAGCTCCTACGAGCAGTACTTC.

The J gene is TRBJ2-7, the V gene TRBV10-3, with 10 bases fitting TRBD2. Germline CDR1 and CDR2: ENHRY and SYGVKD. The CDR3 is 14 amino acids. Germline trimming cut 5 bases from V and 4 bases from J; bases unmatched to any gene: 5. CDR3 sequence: CAISPSSGSYEQYF. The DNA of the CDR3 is TGTGCCATCAGTCCCTCTAGCGGGAGTTACGAGCAGTACTTC.

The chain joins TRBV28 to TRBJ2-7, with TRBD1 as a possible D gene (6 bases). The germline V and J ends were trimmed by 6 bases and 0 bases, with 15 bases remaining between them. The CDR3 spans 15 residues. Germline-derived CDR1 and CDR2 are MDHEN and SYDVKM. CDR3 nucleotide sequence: TGTGCCAGCAGGAACTTCAGGGGTAGCTCCTACGAGCAGTACTTC. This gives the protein CASRNFRGSSYEQYF.

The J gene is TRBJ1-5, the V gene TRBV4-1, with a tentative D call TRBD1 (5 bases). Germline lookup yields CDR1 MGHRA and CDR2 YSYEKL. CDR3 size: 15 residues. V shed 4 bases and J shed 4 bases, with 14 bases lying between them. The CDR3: CASSLHTGGNQPQHF. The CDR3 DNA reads TGCGCCAGCAGCCTCCACACGGGGGGAAATCAGCCCCAGCATTTT.